These T cell receptor beta chains were read from a single sample in a study of blood T cell repertoires in COVID-19. Only in-frame clones appear in the TCRdb table, and some are missing; sequencing was by immunoSEQ multiplex PCR. The profile shows 65,000 to 70,000 clones, over 85% of them singletons. The sample consisted of peripheral blood. The receptors shown here come from a man aged 70-80 years with active COVID-19. The CDR3 runs from the conserved cysteine through the conserved F or W. D genes are given only for firm matches. Clone size appears in some rows only: once, few, many, or a class for an expanded clone.

V: TRBV3-1/TRBV3-2
size: NA
D: NA
J: TRBJ2-7
DNA: TGTGCCAGCAGCGACATTCCTGGCGAGCAGTACTTC
CDR3: CASSDIPGEQYF

V: TRBV9
size: NA
D: TRBD2
J: TRBJ2-3
DNA: TGTGCCAGCAGCCCGAGAGGGGGGAGCGGGGGCTCAGATACGCAGTATTTT
CDR3: CASSPRGGSGGSDTQYF

V: TRBV5-1
size: NA
D: NA
J: TRBJ1-6
DNA: TGCGCCAGCAGCTTGACAGGTCCGTATAATTCACCCCTCCACTTT
CDR3: CASSLTGPYNSPLHF

V: TRBV7-9
size: NA
D: TRBD1
J: TRBJ2-7
DNA: TGTGCCAGCAGCCCAGGGACAGGGACTTACGAGCAGTACTTC
CDR3: CASSPGTGTYEQYF

V: TRBV9
size: NA
D: NA
J: TRBJ2-3
DNA: TGTGCCAGCAGCGGATCACTAGTGGGGAACACAGATGGTACGCAGTATTTT
CDR3: CASSGSLVGNTDGTQYF

V: TRBV7-6
size: NA
D: TRBD1
J: TRBJ2-1
DNA: TGTGCCAGCAGCTATACCCGGGACAGGGGTTGGAATGAGCAGTTCTTC
CDR3: CASSYTRDRGWNEQFF

V: TRBV5-4
size: once
D: NA
J: TRBJ2-2
DNA: TGTGCCAGCAGCTTAGTTCGGGGCGGGGAGCTGTTTTTT
CDR3: CASSLVRGGELFF

V: TRBV9
size: NA
D: NA
J: TRBJ2-2
DNA: TGTGCCAGCAGCGTAGAACAGGGTTCGTTCCCCGGGGAGCTGTTTTTT
CDR3: CASSVEQGSFPGELFF

V: TRBV27
size: NA
D: TRBD1
J: TRBJ2-7
DNA: TGTGCCAGCCGGCTCAGGGGGCTAGCCTACGAGCAGTACTTC
CDR3: CASRLRGLAYEQYF

V: TRBV6-2/TRBV6-3
size: NA
D: TRBD1
J: TRBJ1-1
DNA: TGTGCCAGCAGTTATTTGGCAGGAGCGCGGACAGGAGAAGCTTTCTTT
CDR3: CASSYLAGARTGEAFF

V: TRBV7-9
size: NA
D: TRBD1
J: TRBJ1-1
DNA: TGTGCCAGCAGCTTAGGGGGACAGAGGAACACTGAAGCTTTCTTT
CDR3: CASSLGGQRNTEAFF

V: TRBV6-5
size: once
D: NA
J: TRBJ1-1
DNA: TGTGCCAGCAGCCCAGGGGTGGTGAACACTGAAGCTTTCTTT
CDR3: CASSPGVVNTEAFF

V: TRBV7-2
size: NA
D: TRBD1
J: TRBJ2-7
DNA: TGTGCCAGCAGCTTAGCGGTGGGGGGACAGGGGGCGAACGAGCAGTACTTC
CDR3: CASSLAVGGQGANEQYF

V: TRBV2
size: NA
D: NA
J: TRBJ1-2
DNA: TGTGCCAGACAGAGCGGGGATGGCTATGGCTACACCTTC
CDR3: CARQSGDGYGYTF

V: TRBV19
size: NA
D: TRBD2
J: TRBJ2-1
DNA: TGTGCCAGTAGTTTTGGGACTAGTGGAAACAATGAGCAGTTCTTC
CDR3: CASSFGTSGNNEQFF

V: TRBV5-1
size: once
D: TRBD2
J: TRBJ2-1
DNA: TGCGCCAGCAGCTTTACGGGGGGGACCTACAATGAGCAGTTCTTC
CDR3: CASSFTGGTYNEQFF

V: TRBV3-1/TRBV3-2
size: NA
D: NA
J: TRBJ1-6
DNA: TGTGCCAGCAGCACTTTTGATTCTGGTTCACCCCTCCACTTT
CDR3: CASSTFDSGSPLHF

V: TRBV19
size: NA
D: TRBD2
J: TRBJ2-1
DNA: TGTGCCACGCGAAATAGCGGGGGGGCAAGGTATAATGAGCAGTTCTTC
CDR3: CATRNSGGARYNEQFF